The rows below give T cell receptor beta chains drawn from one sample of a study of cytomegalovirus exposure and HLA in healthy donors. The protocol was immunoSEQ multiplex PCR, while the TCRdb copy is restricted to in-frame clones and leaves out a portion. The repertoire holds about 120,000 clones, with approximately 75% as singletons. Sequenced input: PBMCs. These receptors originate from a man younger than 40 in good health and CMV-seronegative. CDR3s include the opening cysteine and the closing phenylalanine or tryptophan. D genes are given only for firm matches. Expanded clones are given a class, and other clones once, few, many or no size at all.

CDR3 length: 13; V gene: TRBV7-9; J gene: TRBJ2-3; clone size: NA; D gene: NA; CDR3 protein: CASSLPNADTQYF; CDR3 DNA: TGTGCCAGCAGCTTGCCTAACGCAGATACGCAGTATTTT
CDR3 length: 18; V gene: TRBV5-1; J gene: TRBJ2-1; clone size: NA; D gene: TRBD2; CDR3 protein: CASSSGLAGGTSYNEQFF; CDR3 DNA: TGCGCCAGCAGCTCAGGACTAGCGGGGGGCACCTCCTACAATGAGCAGTTCTTC
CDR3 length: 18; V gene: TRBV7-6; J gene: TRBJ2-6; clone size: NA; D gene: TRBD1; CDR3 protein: CASSEITGGMPGANVLTF; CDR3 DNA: TGTGCCAGCAGCGAAATAACAGGGGGCATGCCTGGGGCCAACGTCCTGACTTTC
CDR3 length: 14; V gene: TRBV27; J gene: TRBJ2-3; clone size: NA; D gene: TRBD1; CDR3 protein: CASSAQGAPITQYF; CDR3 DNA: TGTGCCAGCAGTGCACAGGGGGCACCGATTACGCAGTATTTT
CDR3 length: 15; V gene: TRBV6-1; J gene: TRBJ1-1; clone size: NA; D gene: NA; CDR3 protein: CASSRYSTGRTEAFF; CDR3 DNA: TGTGCCAGCAGCCGTTACTCAACAGGGAGAACTGAAGCTTTCTTT
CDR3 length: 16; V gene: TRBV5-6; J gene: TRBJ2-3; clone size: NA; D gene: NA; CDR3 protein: CASSSGWQFGTDTQYF; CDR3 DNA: TGTGCCAGCAGCTCGGGGTGGCAGTTTGGGACAGATACGCAGTATTTT
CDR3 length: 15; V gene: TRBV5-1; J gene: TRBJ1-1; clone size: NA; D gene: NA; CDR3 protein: CASSLWAGMNTEAFF; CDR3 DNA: TGCGCCAGCAGCTTGTGGGCAGGTATGAACACTGAAGCTTTCTTT
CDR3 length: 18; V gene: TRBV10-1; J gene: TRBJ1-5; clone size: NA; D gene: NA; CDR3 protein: CASSESRGLPHSNQPQHF; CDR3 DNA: TGCGCCAGCAGTGAGTCGCGGGGGCTCCCACATAGCAATCAGCCCCAGCATTTT
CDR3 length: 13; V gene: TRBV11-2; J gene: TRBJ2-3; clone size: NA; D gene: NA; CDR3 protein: CASRDPGADTQYF; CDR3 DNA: TGTGCCAGCCGAGACCCAGGCGCGGATACGCAGTATTTT
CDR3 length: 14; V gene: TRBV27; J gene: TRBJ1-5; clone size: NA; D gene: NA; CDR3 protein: CASRAGVGNQPQHF; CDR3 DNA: TGTGCCAGCAGAGCAGGGGTGGGGAATCAGCCCCAGCATTTT
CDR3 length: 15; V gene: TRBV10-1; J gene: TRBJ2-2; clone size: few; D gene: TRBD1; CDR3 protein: CASSERQGFTGELFF; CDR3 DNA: TGCGCCAGCAGTGAGAGACAGGGCTTCACCGGGGAGCTGTTTTTT
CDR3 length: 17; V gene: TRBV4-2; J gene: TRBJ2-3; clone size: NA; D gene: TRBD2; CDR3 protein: CASSTKWGGDYTDTQYF; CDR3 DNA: TGTGCCAGCAGCACGAAATGGGGGGGGGACTACACAGATACGCAGTATTTT
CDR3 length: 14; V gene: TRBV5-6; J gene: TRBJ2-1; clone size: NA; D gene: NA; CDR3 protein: CASSSISSYNEQFF; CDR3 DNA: TGTGCCAGCAGCTCTATAAGCTCCTACAATGAGCAGTTCTTC
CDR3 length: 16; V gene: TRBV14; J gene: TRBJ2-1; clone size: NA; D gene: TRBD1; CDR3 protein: CASSQHRGFGYNEQFF; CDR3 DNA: TGTGCCAGCAGCCAACACAGGGGATTCGGCTACAATGAGCAGTTCTTC
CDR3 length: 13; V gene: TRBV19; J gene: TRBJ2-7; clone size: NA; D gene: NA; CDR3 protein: CASSIGRTYEQYF; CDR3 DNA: TGTGCCAGTAGTATAGGCAGGACCTACGAGCAGTACTTC
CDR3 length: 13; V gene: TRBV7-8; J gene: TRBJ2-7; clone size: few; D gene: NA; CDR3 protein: CASRKGQAYEQYF; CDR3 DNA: TGTGCCAGCAGGAAGGGGCAGGCCTACGAGCAGTACTTC
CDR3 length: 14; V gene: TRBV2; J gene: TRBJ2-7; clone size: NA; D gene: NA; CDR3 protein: CASSVHAGSYEQYF; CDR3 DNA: TGTGCCAGCAGTGTACATGCAGGCTCCTACGAGCAGTACTTC
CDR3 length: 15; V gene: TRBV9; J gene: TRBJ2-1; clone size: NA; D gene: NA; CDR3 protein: CASSVVGQEYNEQFF; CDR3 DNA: TGTGCCAGCAGCGTCGTGGGCCAAGAATACAATGAGCAGTTCTTC
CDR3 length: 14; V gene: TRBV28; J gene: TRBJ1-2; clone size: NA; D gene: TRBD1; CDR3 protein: CASSTDRGVYGYTF; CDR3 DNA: TGTGCCAGCAGTACCGACAGGGGCGTCTATGGCTACACCTTC
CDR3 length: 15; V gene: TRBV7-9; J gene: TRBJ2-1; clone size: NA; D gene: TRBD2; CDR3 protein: CSSSLASGGPNEQFF; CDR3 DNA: TGTTCCAGCAGCTTAGCTAGCGGGGGGCCTAATGAGCAGTTCTTC
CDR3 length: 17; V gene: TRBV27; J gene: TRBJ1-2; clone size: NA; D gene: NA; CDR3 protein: CASSSKYGQRNNYGYTF; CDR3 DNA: TGTGCCAGCAGTTCAAAGTACGGACAGAGAAATAACTATGGCTACACCTTC
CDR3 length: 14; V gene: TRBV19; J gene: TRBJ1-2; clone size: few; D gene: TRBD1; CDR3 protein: CASRAKDRNHGYTF; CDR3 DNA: TGTGCCAGTAGGGCCAAGGACAGGAACCATGGCTACACCTTC
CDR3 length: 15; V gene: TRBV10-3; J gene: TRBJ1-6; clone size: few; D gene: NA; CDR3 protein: CAISDSETSDSPLHF; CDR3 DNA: TGTGCCATCAGTGACTCGGAGACCTCGGATTCACCCCTCCACTTT
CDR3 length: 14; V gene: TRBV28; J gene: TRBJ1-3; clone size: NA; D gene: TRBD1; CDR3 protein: CASNPQGAKNTIYF; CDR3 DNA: TGTGCCAGCAATCCTCAGGGGGCGAAAAACACCATATATTTT
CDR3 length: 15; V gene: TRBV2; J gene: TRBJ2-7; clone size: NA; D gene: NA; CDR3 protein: CASSEPTQRGYEQYF; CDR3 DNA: TGTGCCAGCAGTGAACCTACCCAAAGGGGATACGAGCAGTATTTC
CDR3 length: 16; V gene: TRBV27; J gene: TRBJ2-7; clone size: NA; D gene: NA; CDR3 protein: CASSPTPQGWSYEQYF; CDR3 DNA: TGTGCCAGCAGTCCAACCCCCCAGGGGTGGTCCTACGAGCAGTACTTC
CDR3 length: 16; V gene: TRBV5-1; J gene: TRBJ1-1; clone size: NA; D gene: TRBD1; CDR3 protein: CASSSWDRGPFTEAFF; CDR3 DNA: TGCGCCAGCAGCTCCTGGGACAGGGGACCTTTCACTGAAGCTTTCTTT
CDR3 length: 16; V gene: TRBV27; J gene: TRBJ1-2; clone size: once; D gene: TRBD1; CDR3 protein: CASSRDRAPTNYGYTF; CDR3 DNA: TGTGCCAGCAGTCGGGACAGGGCCCCTACTAACTATGGCTACACCTTC
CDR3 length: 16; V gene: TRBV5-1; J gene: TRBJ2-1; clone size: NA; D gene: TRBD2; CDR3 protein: CASSLWRGGSYNEQFF; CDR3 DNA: TGCGCCAGCAGCTTGTGGCGGGGGGGCTCCTACAATGAGCAGTTCTTC
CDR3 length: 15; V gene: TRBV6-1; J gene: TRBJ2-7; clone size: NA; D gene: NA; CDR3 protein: CASSDYRGGEGEQYF; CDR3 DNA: TGTGCCAGCAGTGACTACAGGGGAGGAGAGGGCGAGCAGTACTTC
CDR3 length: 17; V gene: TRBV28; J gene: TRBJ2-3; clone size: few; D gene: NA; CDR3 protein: CASSLPLTGTLTDTQYF; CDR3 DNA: TGTGCCAGCAGTTTACCCCTCACAGGGACGTTGACAGATACGCAGTATTTT
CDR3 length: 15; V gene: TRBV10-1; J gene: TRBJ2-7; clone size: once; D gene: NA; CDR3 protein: CASKRGLEDSYEQYF; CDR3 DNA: TGCGCCAGCAAAAGGGGCCTTGAAGACTCCTACGAGCAGTACTTC